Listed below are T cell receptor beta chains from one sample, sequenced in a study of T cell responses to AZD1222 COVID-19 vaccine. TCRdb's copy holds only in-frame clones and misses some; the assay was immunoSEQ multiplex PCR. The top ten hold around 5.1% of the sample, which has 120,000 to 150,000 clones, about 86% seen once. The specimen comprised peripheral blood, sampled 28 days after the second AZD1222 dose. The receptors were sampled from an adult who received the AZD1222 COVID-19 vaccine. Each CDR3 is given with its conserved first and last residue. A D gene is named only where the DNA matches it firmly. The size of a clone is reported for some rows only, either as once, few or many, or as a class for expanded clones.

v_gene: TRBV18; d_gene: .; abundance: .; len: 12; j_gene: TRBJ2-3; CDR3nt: TGTGCCAGCTCACCCGACACAGATACGCAGTATTTT; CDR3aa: CASSPDTDTQYF
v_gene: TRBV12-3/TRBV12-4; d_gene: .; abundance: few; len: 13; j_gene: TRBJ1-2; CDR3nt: TGTGCCAGCAGTTTATTTGGGGAGGGGGGCTACACCTTC; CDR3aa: CASSLFGEGGYTF
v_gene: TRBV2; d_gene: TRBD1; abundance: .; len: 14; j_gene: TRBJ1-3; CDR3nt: TGTGCCAGCATAGCAGGGGGCACCGCGAACACCATATATTTT; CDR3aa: CASIAGGTANTIYF
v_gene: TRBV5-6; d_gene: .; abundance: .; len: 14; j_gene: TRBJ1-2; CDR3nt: TGTGCCAGCAGCCCCCCGAGTCCGAGCTATGGCTACACCTTC; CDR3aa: CASSPPSPSYGYTF
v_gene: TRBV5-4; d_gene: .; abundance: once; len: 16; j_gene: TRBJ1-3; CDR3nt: TGTGCCAGCAGCTTGGCTGAAGGGACATCAGGAAACACCATATATTTT; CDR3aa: CASSLAEGTSGNTIYF
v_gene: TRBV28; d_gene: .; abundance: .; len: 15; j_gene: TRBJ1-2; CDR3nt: TGTGCCAGCAGTCTCCCGACAGGTTCTAACTATGGCTACACCTTC; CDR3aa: CASSLPTGSNYGYTF
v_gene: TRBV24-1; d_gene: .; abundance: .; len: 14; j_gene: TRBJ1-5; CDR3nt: TGTGCCACCAGTGTACAGACCCACAATCAGCCCCAGCATTTT; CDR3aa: CATSVQTHNQPQHF
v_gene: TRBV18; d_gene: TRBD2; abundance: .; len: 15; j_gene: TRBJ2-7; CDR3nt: TGTGCCAGCTCACCAGGGACTAGCGGGAGTTACGAGCAGTACTTC; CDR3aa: CASSPGTSGSYEQYF
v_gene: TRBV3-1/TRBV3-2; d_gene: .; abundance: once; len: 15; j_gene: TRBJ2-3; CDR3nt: TGTGCCAGCAGCCCGGGGGAGCGCAACACAGATACGCAGTATTTT; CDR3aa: CASSPGERNTDTQYF
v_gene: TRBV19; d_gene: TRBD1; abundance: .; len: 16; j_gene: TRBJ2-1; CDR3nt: TGTGCCAGTAGACCTCCGGGACAGGGTTTCTACAATGAGCAGTTCTTC; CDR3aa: CASRPPGQGFYNEQFF
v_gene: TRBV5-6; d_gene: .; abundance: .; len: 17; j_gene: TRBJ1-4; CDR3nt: TGTGCCAGCAGCTTGTTTGGGGGGCGCCTAACTAATGAAAAACTGTTTTTT; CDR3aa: CASSLFGGRLTNEKLFF
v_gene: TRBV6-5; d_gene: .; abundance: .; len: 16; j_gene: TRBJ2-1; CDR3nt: TGTGCCAGCAGTTACTCAGTCGGGTCGGGGGTTCGTGAGCAGTTCTTC; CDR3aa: CASSYSVGSGVREQFF
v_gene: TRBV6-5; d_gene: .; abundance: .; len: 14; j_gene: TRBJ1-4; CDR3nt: TGTGCCAGCAGCCGCGGACAGATTAATGAAAAACTGTTTTTT; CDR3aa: CASSRGQINEKLFF
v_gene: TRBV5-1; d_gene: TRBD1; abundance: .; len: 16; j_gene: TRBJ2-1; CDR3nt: TGCGCCAGCAGCCGGACAGGCGCCGGGTCCTACAATGAGCAGTTCTTC; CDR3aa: CASSRTGAGSYNEQFF
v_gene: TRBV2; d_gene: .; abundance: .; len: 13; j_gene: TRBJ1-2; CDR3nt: TGTGCCAGCATTCTCATGGGGCGCGGAGGCTACACCTTC; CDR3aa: CASILMGRGGYTF
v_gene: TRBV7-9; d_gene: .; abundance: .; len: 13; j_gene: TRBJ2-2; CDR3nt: TGTGCCAGCAGCGAAACAAACACCGGGGAGCTGTTTTTT; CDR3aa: CASSETNTGELFF
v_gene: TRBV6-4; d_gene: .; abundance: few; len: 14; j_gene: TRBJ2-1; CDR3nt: TGTGCCAGCAGTGACGGGCGTTTTAGGGGTGAGCAGTTCTTC; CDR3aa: CASSDGRFRGEQFF
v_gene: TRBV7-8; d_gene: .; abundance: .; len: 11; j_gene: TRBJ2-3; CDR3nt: TGTGCCAGCAGCCGCCAAGATACGCAGTATTTT; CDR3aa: CASSRQDTQYF
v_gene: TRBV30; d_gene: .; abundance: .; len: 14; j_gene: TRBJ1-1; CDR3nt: TGTGCCTGGAGCCTTTGGGGGCGGGACACTGAAGCTTTCTTT; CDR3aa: CAWSLWGRDTEAFF
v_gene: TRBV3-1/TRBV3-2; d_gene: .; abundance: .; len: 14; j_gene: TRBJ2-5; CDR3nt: TGTGCCAGCAGCCAAGTCCAATTCCAAGAGACCCAGTACTTC; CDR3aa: CASSQVQFQETQYF
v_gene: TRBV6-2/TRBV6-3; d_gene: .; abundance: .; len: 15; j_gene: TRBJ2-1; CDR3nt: TGTGCCAGCAGTCGGACTGGAAGCTCCTACAATGAGCAGTTCTTC; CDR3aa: CASSRTGSSYNEQFF
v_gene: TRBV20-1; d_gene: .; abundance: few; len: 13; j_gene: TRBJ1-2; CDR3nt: TGCAGTGCTAGTTTCCTCGGTGGCTATGGCTACACCTTC; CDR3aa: CSASFLGGYGYTF
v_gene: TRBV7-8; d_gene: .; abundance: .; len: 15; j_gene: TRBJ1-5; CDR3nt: TGTGCCAGCAGCTTACTCGGATATAGCAATCAGCCCCAGCATTTT; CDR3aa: CASSLLGYSNQPQHF
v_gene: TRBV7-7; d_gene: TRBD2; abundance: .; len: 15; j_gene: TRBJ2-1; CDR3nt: TGTGCTAGCAGTTTAGCGGGAGGTCTCTACAATGAGCAGTTCTTC; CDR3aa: CASSLAGGLYNEQFF
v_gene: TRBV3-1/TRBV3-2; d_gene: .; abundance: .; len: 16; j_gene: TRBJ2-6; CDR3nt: TGTGCCAGCAGCCAAGGAGCAATTCCTGGGGCCAACGTCCTGACTTTC; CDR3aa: CASSQGAIPGANVLTF
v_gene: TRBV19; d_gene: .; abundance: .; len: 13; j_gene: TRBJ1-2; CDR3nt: TGTGCCAGTAGTAGACCCAGGAGCCCTGGCTACACCTTC; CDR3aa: CASSRPRSPGYTF
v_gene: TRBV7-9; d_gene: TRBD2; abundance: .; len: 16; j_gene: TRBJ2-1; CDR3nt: TGTGCCAGCAGCTTACAACTAGCGGGCCCATACAATGAGCAGTTCTTC; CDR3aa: CASSLQLAGPYNEQFF
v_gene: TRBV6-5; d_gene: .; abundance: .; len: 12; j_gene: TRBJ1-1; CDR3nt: TGTGCCAGCAGTCCCGGGACACTTGAAGCTTTCTTT; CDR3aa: CASSPGTLEAFF
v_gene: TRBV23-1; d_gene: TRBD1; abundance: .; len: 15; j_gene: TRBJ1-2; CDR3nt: TGCGCCAGCAGTCAATCAGGGGGCGCCGTCTATGGCTACACCTTC; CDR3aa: CASSQSGGAVYGYTF
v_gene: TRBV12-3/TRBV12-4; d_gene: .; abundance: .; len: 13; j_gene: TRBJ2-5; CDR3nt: TGTGCCAGCAGGAAGGACGGTGGATTACCCCAGTACTTC; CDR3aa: CASRKDGGLPQYF
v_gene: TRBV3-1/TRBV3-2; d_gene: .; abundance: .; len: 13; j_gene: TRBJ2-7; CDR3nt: TGTGCCAGCAGCCAAGGCCTTTCCTACGAGCAGTACTTC; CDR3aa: CASSQGLSYEQYF
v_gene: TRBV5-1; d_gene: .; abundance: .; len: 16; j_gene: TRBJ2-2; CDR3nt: TGCGCCAGCAGCTTGGTGTGGCAGGTCGACCCCGGGGAGCTGTTTTTT; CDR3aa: CASSLVWQVDPGELFF
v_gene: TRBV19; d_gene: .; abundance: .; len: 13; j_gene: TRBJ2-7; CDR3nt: TGTGCCAGTAGTTTTGCGGGCCTCTACGAGCAGTACTTC; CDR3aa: CASSFAGLYEQYF